This T cell receptor (beta chain) stems from a study of blood T cell repertoires in COVID-19 (TCRdb year 2020). A note on the overall study: Samples covering the acute and convalescent phases of COVID-19 were provided by collaborators in the United States, Italy and Spain. The samples were drawn from two sources: the first 160 participants of the ongoing ImmuneRACE study, and over 1,000 subjects contributed by 6 global collaborators. The repertoires were made available in a free public database intended to serve as a resource for research on the immune response to SARS-CoV-2. Where available, HLA class I and class II types were taken from metadata supplied by the sample provider and were not determined by assay-based typing. The prospective study material was composed of cDNA or gDNA derived from T cells, B-cell-depleted T cells, or PBMCs. Sample metadata almost always included a de-identified subject ID, COVID-19 status, age in years and sex. Deeply sampled blood TCRbeta repertoires from subjects exposed to, actively infected with, or recovered from COVID-19 were included in the dataset. What the work shows at the level of the full study, not this receptor alone: The quantity of clinical and demographic metadata differed by source and by participant and was supplied without curation.

The collaborating institutions used their own protocols to collect whole blood in K2EDTA tubes. Collaborator samples were shipped for TCRbeta analysis as frozen whole blood, isolated PBMCs, or DNA extracted from either sample type. TCRbeta CDR3 regions were amplified from genomic DNA by means of the immunoSEQ Assay, a bias-controlled multiplex PCR. Turning to the authors' computational methods: The number of nucleated cells in each sample was estimated by amplification of reference gene primers within the assay. To quantify the absolute abundance of each unique TCRbeta CDR3 rearrangement, sequence reads were collapsed and filtered. For each sample, productive Simpson clonality was calculated as the square root of Simpson's diversity index over productive rearrangements. Held by TCRdb, this immuneACCESS table contains in-frame sequences only and omits some clones. Under half of the omission traces to an unresolved V gene where checked; the cause of the rest is unknown. The DNA was the basis for D and trimming; V, J and clone size are from that table. The sample table lists roughly 200,000 clones, about nine tenths of them with a count of one. Jointly, the top ten make up about 6.7% of the sample.

Regarding this clone: The specificity of this receptor is unknown. No clone much larger than this one lies a single base away; base qualities are absent.

Cut back by 2 bases and 0 bases, the V and J ends lie 8 bases apart. From the cysteine through the phenylalanine, the CDR3 covers 16 amino acids. The read is trimmed to its CDR3 DNA, 48 bases read in frame from base 1. The germline V gene (reference sequence) yields MNHNY for CDR1 and SVGAGI for CDR2. The receptor was isolated from a man aged 40-55 years with acute or convalescent COVID-19. The chain is encoded by TRBV6-6 joined to TRBJ2-6, with the D gene uncertain. Sequencing used peripheral blood. Here the CDR3 is given as CASSYLRRSGANVLTF. DNA sequence: TGTGCCAGCAGTTACCTACGTCGCTCTGGGGCCAACGTCCTGACTTTC.